The 2 T cell receptor beta chains below were found in one sample sequenced in a study of blood T cell repertoires in COVID-19. Some clones are missing from TCRdb's copy, which holds only in-frame ones; the method was immunoSEQ multiplex PCR. The sample has about 95,000 clones, approximately 80% seen once. The sample taken for sequencing was peripheral blood. The receptors originated from a human donor in a cohort sampled during active COVID-19.

This chain uses TRBV6-5 with TRBJ2-1; possibly TRBD2 for D (5 bases). This CDR3 comprises 12 residues. Between the trimmed V and J ends, which lost 3 bases and 9 bases, there was a span of 9 bases. Germline V gene lookup returns CDR1 MNHEY and CDR2 SVGAGI. The CDR3 is CASSYRGFEQFF. CDR3 nucleotides: TGTGCCAGCAGTTATCGGGGATTTGAGCAGTTCTTC.

This sequence joins TRBV10-3 and TRBJ2-1; TRBD2 matches 13 bases. Germline V gives CDR1 ENHRY, CDR2 SYGVKD. This CDR3 contains 15 residues. Losses at the gene ends were 0 bases for V and 7 bases for J; bases not matched to a gene: 0. CDR3 in amino acids: CAISESGLAGNEQFF. CDR3 bases: TGTGCCATCAGTGAGTCGGGACTAGCGGGAAATGAGCAGTTCTTC.